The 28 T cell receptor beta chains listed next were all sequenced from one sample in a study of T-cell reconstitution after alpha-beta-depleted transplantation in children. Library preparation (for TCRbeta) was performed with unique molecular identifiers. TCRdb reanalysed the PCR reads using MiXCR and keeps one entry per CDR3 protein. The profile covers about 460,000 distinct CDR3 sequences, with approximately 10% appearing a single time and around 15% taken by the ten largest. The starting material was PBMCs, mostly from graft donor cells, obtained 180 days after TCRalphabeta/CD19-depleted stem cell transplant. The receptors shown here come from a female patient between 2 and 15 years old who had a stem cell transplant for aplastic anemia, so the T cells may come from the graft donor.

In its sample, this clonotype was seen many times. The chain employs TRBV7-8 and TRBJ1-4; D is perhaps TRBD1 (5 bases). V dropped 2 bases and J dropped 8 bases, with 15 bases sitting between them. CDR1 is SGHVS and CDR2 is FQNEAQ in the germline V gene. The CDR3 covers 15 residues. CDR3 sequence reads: CASSLQGAMFEKLFF. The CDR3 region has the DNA TGTGCCAGCAGCTTACAGGGCGCTATGTTCGAAAAACTGTTTTTT.

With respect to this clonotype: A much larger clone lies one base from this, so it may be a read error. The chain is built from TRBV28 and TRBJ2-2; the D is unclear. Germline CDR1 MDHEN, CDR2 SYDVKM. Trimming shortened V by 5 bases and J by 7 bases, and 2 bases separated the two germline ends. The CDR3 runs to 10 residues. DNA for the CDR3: TGTGCCAGCAGTCACGGGGAGCTGTTTTTT. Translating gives CASSHGELFF. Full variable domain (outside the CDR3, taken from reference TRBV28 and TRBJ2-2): DVKVTQSSRYLVKRTGEKVFLECVQDMDHENMFWYRQDPGLGLRLIYFSYDVKMKEKGDIPEGYSVSREKKERFSLILESASTNQTSMYLCASSHGELFFGEGSRLTVL.

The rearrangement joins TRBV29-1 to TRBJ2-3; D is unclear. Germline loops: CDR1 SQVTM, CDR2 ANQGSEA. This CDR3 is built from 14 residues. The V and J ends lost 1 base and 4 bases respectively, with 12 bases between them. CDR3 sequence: CSVEGASSADTQYF. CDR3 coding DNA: TGCAGCGTTGAAGGGGCTAGTTCCGCAGATACGCAGTATTTT.

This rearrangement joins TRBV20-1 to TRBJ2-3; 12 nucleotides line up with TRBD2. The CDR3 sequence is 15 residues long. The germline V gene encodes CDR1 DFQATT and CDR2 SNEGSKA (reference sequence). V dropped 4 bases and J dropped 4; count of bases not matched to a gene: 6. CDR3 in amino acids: CSATLAGGPPDTQYF. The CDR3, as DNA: TGCAGTGCTACTCTAGCGGGAGGGCCGCCAGATACGCAGTATTTT.

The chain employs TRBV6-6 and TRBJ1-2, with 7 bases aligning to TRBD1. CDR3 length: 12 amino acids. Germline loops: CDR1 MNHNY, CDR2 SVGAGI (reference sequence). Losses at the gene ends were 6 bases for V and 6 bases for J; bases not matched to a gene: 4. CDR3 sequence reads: CASRSGTDGYTF. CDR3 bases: TGTGCCAGCAGATCCGGGACAGATGGCTACACCTTC.

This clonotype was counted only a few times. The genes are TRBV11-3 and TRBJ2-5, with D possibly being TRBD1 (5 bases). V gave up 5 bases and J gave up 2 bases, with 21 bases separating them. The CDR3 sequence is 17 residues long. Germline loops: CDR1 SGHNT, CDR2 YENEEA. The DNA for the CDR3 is TGTGCCAGCAGCCCCACCGGCTGGGGCTGGGGACAAGAGACCCAGTACTTC. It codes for CASSPTGWGWGQETQYF.

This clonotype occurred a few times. CDR3 coding DNA: TGTGCCATCGGGACAGGGGCGAGCACAGATACGCAGTATTTT. Protein product: CAIGTGASTDTQYF. J is TRBJ2-3 and V is TRBV7-9, with TRBD1 identical over 10 bases. CDR1 and CDR2 (germline): SEHNR, FQNEAQ (reference sequence). Germline trimming cut 10 bases from V and 0 bases from J; bases unmatched to any gene: 4. The CDR3 is 14 residues long.

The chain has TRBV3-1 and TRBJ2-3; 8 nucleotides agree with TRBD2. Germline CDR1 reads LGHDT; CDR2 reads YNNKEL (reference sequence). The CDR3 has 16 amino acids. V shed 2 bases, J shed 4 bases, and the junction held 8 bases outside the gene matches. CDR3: CASSQLSGRLADTQYF. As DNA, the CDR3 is TGTGCCAGCAGCCAACTAAGCGGGAGACTAGCAGATACGCAGTATTTT.

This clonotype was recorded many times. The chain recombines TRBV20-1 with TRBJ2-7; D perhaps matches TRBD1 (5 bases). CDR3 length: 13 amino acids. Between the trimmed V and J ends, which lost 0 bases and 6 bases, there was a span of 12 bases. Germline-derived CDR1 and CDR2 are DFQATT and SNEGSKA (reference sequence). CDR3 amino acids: CSARDPQGTEQYV. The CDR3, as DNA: TGCAGTGCTAGAGATCCCCAGGGAACCGAGCAGTACGTC.

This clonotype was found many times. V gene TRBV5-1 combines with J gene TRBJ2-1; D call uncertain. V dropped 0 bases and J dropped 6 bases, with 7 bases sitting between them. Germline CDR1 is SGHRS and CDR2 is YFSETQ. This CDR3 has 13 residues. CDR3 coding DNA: TGCGCCAGCAGCTTGGAGTTAGTCAATGAGCAGTTCTTC. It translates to CASSLELVNEQFF.

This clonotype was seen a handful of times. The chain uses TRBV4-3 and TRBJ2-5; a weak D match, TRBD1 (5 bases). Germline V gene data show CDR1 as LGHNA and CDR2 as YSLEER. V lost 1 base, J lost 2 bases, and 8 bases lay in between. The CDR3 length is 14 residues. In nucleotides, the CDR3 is TGCGCCAGCAGCCAAGGCAGGGAACAAGAGACCCAGTACTTC. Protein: CASSQGREQETQYF.

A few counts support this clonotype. The CDR3 protein is CASSQKHSMNTEAFF. The CDR3 DNA sequence: TGTGCCAGCAGCCAAAAACATTCAATGAACACTGAAGCTTTCTTT. This chain joins TRBV5-6 and TRBJ1-1; D is undetermined. The CDR3 contains 15 residues. Trimming removed 4 bases from V and 0 bases from J, with 13 bases in between. CDR1 and CDR2 from the germline V gene are SGHDT and YYEEEE.

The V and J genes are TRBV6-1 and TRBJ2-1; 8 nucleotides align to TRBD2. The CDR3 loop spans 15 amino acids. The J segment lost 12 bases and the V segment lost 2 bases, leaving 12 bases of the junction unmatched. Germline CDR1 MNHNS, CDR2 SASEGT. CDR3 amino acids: CASSEPGGPSLWQFF. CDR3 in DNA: TGTGCCAGCAGTGAACCGGGAGGGCCGTCGTTGTGGCAGTTCTTC.

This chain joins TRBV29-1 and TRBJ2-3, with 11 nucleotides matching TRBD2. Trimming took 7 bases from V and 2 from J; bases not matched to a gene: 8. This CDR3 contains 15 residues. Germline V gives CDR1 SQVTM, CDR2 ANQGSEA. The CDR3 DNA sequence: TGCAGCGCCCCTATAGCGGGAGGGTACACAGATACGCAGTATTTT. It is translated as CSAPIAGGYTDTQYF.

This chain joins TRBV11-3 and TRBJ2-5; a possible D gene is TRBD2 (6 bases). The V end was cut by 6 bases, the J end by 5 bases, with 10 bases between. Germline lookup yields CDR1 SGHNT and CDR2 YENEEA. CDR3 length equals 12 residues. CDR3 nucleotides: TGTGCCAGCAGACGGGGGTCGGAGACCCAGTACTTC. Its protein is CASRRGSETQYF.

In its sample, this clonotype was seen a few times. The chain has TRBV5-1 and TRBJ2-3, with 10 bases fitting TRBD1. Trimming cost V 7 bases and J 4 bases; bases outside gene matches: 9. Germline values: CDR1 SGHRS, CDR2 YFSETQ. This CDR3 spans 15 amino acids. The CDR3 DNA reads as TGCGCCAGCCACCATGGGACAGGGGCCCCAGATACGCAGTATTTT. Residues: CASHHGTGAPDTQYF.

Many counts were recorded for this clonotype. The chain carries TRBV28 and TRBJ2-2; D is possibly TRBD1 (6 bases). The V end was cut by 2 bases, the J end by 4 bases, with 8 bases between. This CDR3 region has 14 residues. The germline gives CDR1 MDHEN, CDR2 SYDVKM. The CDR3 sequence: CASSLGTPTGELFF. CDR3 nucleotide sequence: TGTGCCAGCAGTTTAGGGACACCCACCGGGGAGCTGTTTTTT.

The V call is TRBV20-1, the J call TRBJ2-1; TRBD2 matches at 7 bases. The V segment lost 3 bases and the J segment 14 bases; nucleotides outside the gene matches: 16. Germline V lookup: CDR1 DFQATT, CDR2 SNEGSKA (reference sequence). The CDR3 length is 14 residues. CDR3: CSARRLAAHAPKFF. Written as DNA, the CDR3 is TGCAGTGCTAGGAGGCTAGCGGCCCATGCCCCCAAGTTCTTC.

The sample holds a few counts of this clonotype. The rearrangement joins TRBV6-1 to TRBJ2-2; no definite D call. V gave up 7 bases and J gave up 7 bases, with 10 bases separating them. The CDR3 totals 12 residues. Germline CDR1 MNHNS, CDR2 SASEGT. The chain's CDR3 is CASTALDGELFF. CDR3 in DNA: TGTGCCAGCACCGCGCTCGACGGGGAGCTGTTTTTT.

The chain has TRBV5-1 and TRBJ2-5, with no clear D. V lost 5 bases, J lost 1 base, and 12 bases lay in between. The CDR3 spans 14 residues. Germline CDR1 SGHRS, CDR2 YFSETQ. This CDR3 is CASRVRLPQETQYF. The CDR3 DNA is TGCGCCAGCAGGGTGCGGCTTCCCCAAGAGACCCAGTACTTC.

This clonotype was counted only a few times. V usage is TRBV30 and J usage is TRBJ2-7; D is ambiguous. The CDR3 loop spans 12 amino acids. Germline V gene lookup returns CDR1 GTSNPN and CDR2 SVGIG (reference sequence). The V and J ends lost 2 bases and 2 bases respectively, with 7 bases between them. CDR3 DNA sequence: TGTGCCTGGAGTATGGATGCCTACGAGCAGTACTTC. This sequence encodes CAWSMDAYEQYF.

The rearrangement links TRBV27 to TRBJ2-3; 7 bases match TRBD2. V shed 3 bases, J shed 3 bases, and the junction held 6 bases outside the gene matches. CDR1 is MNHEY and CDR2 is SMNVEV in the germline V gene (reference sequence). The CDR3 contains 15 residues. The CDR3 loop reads CASSFAGVKTDTQYF. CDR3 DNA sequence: TGTGCCAGCAGTTTTGCGGGGGTAAAAACAGATACGCAGTATTTT.

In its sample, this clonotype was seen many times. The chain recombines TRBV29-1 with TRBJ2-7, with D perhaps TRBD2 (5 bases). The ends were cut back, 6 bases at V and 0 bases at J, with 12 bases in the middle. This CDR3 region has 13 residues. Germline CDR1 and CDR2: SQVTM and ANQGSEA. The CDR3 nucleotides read TGCAGCGTCCATCGACGGGGCTCCTACGAGCAGTACTTC. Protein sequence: CSVHRRGSYEQYF.

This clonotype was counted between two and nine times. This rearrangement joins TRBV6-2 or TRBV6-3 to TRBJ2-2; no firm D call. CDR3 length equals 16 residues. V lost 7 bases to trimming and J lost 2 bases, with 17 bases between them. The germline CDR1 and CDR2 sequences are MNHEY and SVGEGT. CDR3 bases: TGTGCCAGCATTCCTCCGGCGACGGGTAACACCGGGGAGCTGTTTTTT. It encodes CASIPPATGNTGELFF.

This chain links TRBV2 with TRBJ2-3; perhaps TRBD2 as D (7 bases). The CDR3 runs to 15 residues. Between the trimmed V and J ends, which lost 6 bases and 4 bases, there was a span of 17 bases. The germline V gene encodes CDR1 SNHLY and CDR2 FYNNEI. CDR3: CASSEVGGRADTQYF. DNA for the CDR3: TGTGCCAGCAGCGAGGTCGGGGGGCGCGCAGATACGCAGTATTTT. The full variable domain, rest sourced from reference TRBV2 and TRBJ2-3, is EPEVTQTPSHQVTQMGQEVILRCVPISNHLYFYWYRQILGQKVEFLVSFYNNEISEKSEIFDDQFSVERPDGSNFTLKIRSTKLEDSAMYFCASSEVGGRADTQYFGPGTRLTVL.

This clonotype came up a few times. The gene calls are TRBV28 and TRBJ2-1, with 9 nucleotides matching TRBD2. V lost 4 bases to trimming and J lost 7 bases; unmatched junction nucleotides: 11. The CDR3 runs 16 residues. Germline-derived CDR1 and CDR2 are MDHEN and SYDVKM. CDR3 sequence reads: CASSSTFSGSRNEQFF. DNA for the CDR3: TGTGCCAGCAGTTCGACCTTTAGCGGGAGTAGAAATGAGCAGTTCTTC.

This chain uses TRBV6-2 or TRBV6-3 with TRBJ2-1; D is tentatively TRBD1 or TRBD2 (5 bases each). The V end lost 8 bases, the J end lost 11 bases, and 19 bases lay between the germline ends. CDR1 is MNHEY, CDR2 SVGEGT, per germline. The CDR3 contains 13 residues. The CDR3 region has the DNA TGTGCCAGCTTGGTGGACGGGGCCGGGAAGCAGTTCTTC. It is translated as CASLVDGAGKQFF.

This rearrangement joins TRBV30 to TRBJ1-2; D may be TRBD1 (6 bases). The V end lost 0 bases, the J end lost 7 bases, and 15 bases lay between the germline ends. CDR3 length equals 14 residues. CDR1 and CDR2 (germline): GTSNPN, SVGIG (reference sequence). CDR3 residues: CAWSVRGARGGYTF. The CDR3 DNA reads TGTGCCTGGAGTGTACGGGGGGCGCGTGGTGGCTACACCTTC.